This TCR beta chain was recovered during a study of cytomegalovirus exposure and HLA in healthy donors. Findings and caveats of the study: Overall, under 200 TCR beta chains were annotated as cytomegalovirus-associated.

V was shortened by 6 bases and J by 3 bases, with 20 bases between the two germline ends. The CDR3 has 16 residues. Germline CDR1 and CDR2: SNHLY and FYNNEI. Comment on this clone: Antigen unknown.

The data were produced by immunoSEQ multiplex PCR, yet TCRdb's version contains in-frame clones alone and is incomplete. The sample lists approximately 270,000 clones, around 89% occurring once. The specimen was PBMCs. The rearrangement joins TRBV2 to TRBJ1-2; D may be TRBD1 (6 bases). The clonotype was recovered from a woman aged 18 to 35 in good health and CMV-seronegative. Written as DNA, the CDR3 is TGTGCCAGCAGGGCTGACACGGGGGGCCCTGACTATGGCTACACCTTC. Its protein product is CASRADTGGPDYGYTF.